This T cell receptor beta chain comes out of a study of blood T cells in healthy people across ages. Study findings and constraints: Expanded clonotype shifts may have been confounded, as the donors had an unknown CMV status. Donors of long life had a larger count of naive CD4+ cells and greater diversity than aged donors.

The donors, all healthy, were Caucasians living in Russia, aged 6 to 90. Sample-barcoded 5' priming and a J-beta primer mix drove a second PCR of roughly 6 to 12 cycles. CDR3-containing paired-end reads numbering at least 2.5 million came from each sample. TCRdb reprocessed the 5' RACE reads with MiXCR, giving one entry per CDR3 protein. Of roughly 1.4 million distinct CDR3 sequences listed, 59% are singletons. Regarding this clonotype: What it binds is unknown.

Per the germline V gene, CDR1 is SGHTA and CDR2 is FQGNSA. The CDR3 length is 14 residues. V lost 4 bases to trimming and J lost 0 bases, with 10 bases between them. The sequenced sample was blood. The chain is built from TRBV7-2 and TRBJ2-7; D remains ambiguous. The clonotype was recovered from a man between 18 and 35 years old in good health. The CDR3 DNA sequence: TGTGCCAGCAGCTCAGCGCTACTCTCCTACGAGCAGTACTTC. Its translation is CASSSALLSYEQYF.